These 2 T cell receptor beta chains came from one sample sequenced in a study of blood T cell repertoires in COVID-19. Sequencing was performed with immunoSEQ multiplex PCR; in TCRdb, only in-frame clones are kept and a portion is missing. The data show more than 70,000 clones, with 79% seen just once and 24% held by the top ten. The sequenced sample was peripheral blood. These receptor sequences come from a human donor in a cohort sampled during active COVID-19.

This clone was observed a handful of times. The chain uses TRBV29-1 and TRBJ2-3; 9 bases fit TRBD1. Germline V gene data show CDR1 as SQVTM and CDR2 as ANQGSEA. This CDR3 contains 14 residues. V shed 6 bases, J shed 2 bases, and the junction held 6 bases outside the gene matches. The chain's CDR3 is CSVGDRDSTDTQYF. In DNA, the CDR3 is TGCAGCGTGGGGGACAGGGACTCCACAGATACGCAGTATTTT.

This clone was seen more than once but under ten times. This chain uses TRBV11-2 with TRBJ1-4; D remains unclear. This CDR3 comprises 15 residues. In germline, CDR1 is SGHAT, CDR2 FQNNGV. V was trimmed by 2 bases and J by 5 bases, leaving 12 bases between them. CDR3 protein: CASSLPGKENEKLFF. In DNA, the CDR3 is TGTGCCAGCAGCTTACCGGGGAAAGAAAATGAAAAACTGTTTTTT.